This TCR beta chain derives from a study of T cells in Graves' hyperthyroidism and ophthalmopathy. Study-wide context: Peripheral blood was drawn at first diagnosis, prior to all treatment. General study points: In validation, the model predicted ophthalmopathy. These predictions came a median around 5.9 months before onset. Most clonotypes expanded in thyroid above 0.001 were likewise present in blood.

TCR beta CDR3 region amplification was performed from RNA transcripts. TCR CDR3 underwent first-round RT-PCR with the HTBI primer set. TCRdb called the multiplex PCR reads again in MiXCR, with one record for every CDR3 protein. Among about 350,000 distinct CDR3 sequences listed, more than 11% were seen once. Notes on this clonotype: Its antigen is not known.

Isolation of PBMCs was performed on 9.5 to 10 ml fresh peripheral blood. Germline CDR1 and CDR2: SGDLS and YYNGEE. V dropped 0 bases and J dropped 10; count of bases not matched to a gene: 13. The CDR3 length is 16 residues. Material for sequencing was blood. The receptor was derived from a woman under 40 with Graves' hyperthyroidism. The chain employs TRBV9 and TRBJ2-1, with 7 bases lining up with TRBD2. Written as DNA, the CDR3 is TGTGCCAGCAGCGTAGTGTCGGGAGGCCCCCCCCGGGAGCAGTTCTTC. Encoded protein: CASSVVSGGPPREQFF.